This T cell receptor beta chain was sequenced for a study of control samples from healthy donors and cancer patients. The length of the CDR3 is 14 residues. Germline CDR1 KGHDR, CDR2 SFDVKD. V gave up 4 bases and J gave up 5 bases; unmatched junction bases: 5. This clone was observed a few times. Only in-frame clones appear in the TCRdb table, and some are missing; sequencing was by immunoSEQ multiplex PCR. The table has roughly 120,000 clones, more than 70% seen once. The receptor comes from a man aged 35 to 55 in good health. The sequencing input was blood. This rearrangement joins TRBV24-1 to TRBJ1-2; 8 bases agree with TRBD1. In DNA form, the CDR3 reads TGTGCCACCAGTGACCCCGGGACAGGTTATGGCTACACCTTC. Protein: CATSDPGTGYGYTF.